This is a list of T cell receptor beta chains from one sample in a study of cytomegalovirus exposure and HLA in healthy donors. Here immunoSEQ multiplex PCR was the method, and the copy in TCRdb shows in-frame clones only, minus some. The data show more than 90,000 clones, about four fifths seen once. Sequencing was performed on PBMCs. These receptors all come from a man aged 25 to 40 in good health and CMV-seropositive. Each CDR3 is given with its conserved first and last residue. Each record gives: D gene, J gene, clone size, V gene, CDR3 DNA, CDR3 protein. A D gene is named only where the DNA matches it firmly. Some rows have no size entry. The others give once, few or many, or a class for an expanded clone.

TRBD1 | TRBJ2-2 | NA | TRBV11-1 | TGTGCCAGCAGCTTAGCTGTTGGCAGGGGGCCGTCCGGGGAGCTGTTTTTT | CASSLAVGRGPSGELFF
TRBD2 | TRBJ2-7 | NA | TRBV4-1 | TGCGCCAGCAGCCAAAAGGTAATAGCGGGGGCCCCGAGCTCCTACGAGCAGTACTTC | CASSQKVIAGAPSSYEQYF
TRBD1 | TRBJ2-3 | few | TRBV5-1 | TGCGCCAGCAGCTTGCCCGGACAGGGGACAGATACGCAGTATTTT | CASSLPGQGTDTQYF
TRBD1 | TRBJ2-1 | once | TRBV29-1 | TGCAGCGTCAACCCCGGGACAGAAAGAAGCTACAATGAGCAGTTCTTC | CSVNPGTERSYNEQFF
NA | TRBJ2-3 | NA | TRBV1 | TGCACCAGCAGCCAAGATACTAGCGGCACAGATACGCAGTATTTT | CTSSQDTSGTDTQYF
TRBD1 | TRBJ2-1 | NA | TRBV9 | TGTGCCAGCAGCACAACCGGGACAGGGGGCCTCAATGAGCAGTTCTTC | CASSTTGTGGLNEQFF
NA | TRBJ2-3 | NA | TRBV19 | TGTGCCAGTAGTCCCTGGGATGGGGGGGCTGGCACAGATACGCAGTATTTT | CASSPWDGGAGTDTQYF
NA | TRBJ1-5 | NA | TRBV19 | TGTGCCAGTACCAGAGGGAGGACACACGATCAGCCCCAGCATTTT | CASTRGRTHDQPQHF
TRBD1 | TRBJ2-7 | NA | TRBV30 | TGTGCCTGGAGTCAGGACAGGGCCGTCGGCGAGCAGTACTTC | CAWSQDRAVGEQYF
TRBD1 | TRBJ1-2 | NA | TRBV15 | TGTGCCACCAGCAGGCGGGACAGGGGATCTGGCTACACCTTC | CATSRRDRGSGYTF
NA | TRBJ2-7 | NA | TRBV19 | TGTGCCAGTAGTACCCTCCCGGGAAAACGGGAGCAGTACTTC | CASSTLPGKREQYF
NA | TRBJ1-2 | NA | TRBV5-6 | TGTGCCAGCAGCTTGGTATTCCCCGGGGATGGCTACACCTTC | CASSLVFPGDGYTF
TRBD2 | TRBJ2-3 | NA | TRBV28 | TGTGCCAGCAGTAAACCCCGCGCTAGCGGGGCAGATACGCAGTATTTT | CASSKPRASGADTQYF
NA | TRBJ2-1 | NA | TRBV5-1 | TGCGCCAGCAGCTTGGGCGGCCGGGGTGAGCAGTTCTTC | CASSLGGRGEQFF
TRBD2 | TRBJ2-3 | NA | TRBV4-2 | TGTGCCAGCAGCCCCATCGCTAGCGGGAGAGATACGCAGTATTTT | CASSPIASGRDTQYF
TRBD1 | TRBJ2-5 | NA | TRBV18 | TGTGCCAGCTCCGACAGGGGGCAAGAGACCCAGTACTTC | CASSDRGQETQYF
TRBD1 | TRBJ1-6 | NA | TRBV25-1 | TGTGCCAGCAGTGAACTGGGACAGGGTAGAAATTCACCCCTCCACTTT | CASSELGQGRNSPLHF
TRBD1 | TRBJ2-5 | NA | TRBV2 | TGTGCCAGCAGGAGGGACAGGGGGCCGCAAGAGACCCAGTACTTC | CASRRDRGPQETQYF
TRBD1 | TRBJ1-2 | NA | TRBV5-1 | TGCGCCAGCAGCTTGGGGAGGACAGGGAACAACTATGGCTACACCTTC | CASSLGRTGNNYGYTF
TRBD2 | TRBJ2-1 | NA | TRBV5-1 | TGCGCCAGCAGCACATCTCCGAGTGGCGGGGGTTACAATGAGCAGTTCTTC | CASSTSPSGGGYNEQFF
NA | TRBJ2-1 | NA | TRBV15 | TGTGCCACCAGCAATCCCCGAGAATCCTACAATGAGCAGTTCTTC | CATSNPRESYNEQFF
TRBD1 | TRBJ1-1 | NA | TRBV7-9 | TGTGCCAGCAGCGCACCTCGACAGGGGGCAACTGAAGCTTTCTTT | CASSAPRQGATEAFF
TRBD1 | TRBJ1-2 | NA | TRBV5-5 | TGTGCCAGCAGCTTGGCCGGACAGGACTATGGCTACACCTTC | CASSLAGQDYGYTF
TRBD1 | TRBJ1-1 | NA | TRBV5-1 | TGCGCCAGCAGCTGGACAGGGGGAGGCACTGAAGCTTTCTTT | CASSWTGGGTEAFF
TRBD1 | TRBJ2-1 | NA | TRBV7-9 | TGTGCCAGCAGCTATACAGGGGTGGATGAGCAGTTCTTC | CASSYTGVDEQFF
NA | TRBJ1-5 | NA | TRBV2 | TGTGCCAGCAGTGGAGGGCCTAATAGCAATCAGCCCCAGCATTTT | CASSGGPNSNQPQHF
NA | TRBJ2-7 | NA | TRBV4-2 | TGTGCCAGCAGTCCGACAGTCACCTACGAGCAGTACTTC | CASSPTVTYEQYF
TRBD2 | TRBJ2-2 | NA | TRBV27 | TGTGCCAGCAGTCCGCTAGCGGGAGGGAACACCGGGGAGCTGTTTTTT | CASSPLAGGNTGELFF
NA | TRBJ2-1 | NA | TRBV5-1 | TGCGCCAGCAGCTTGGGTCCGGATGAGCAGTTCTTC | CASSLGPDEQFF
TRBD1 | TRBJ1-1 | NA | TRBV7-3 | TGTGCCAGCAGCTTACTCGGGACAGGGTCCGCCACTGAAGCTTTCTTT | CASSLLGTGSATEAFF
TRBD2 | TRBJ2-1 | NA | TRBV19 | TGTGCCAGTAGTCCCCGGACTAGCGGGATTCATGAGCAGTTCTTC | CASSPRTSGIHEQFF
NA | TRBJ1-4 | NA | TRBV9 | TGTGCCAGCAGCGTAGGCGGGGGGGGCGAAAAACTGTTTTTT | CASSVGGGGEKLFF
NA | TRBJ1-2 | NA | TRBV29-1 | TGCAGCGTTGATGGGCAGACAGCTAACTATGGCTACACCTTC | CSVDGQTANYGYTF
NA | TRBJ2-4 | NA | TRBV21-1 | TGTGCCAGCAGAGGGGTAGCGGGGGGGCCCTCTAGTGCCAAAAACATTCAGTACTTC | CASRGVAGGPSSAKNIQYF
NA | TRBJ1-2 | NA | TRBV15 | TGTGCCACCAGCAGAGCGCCCCCTAGGGGCTACACCTTC | CATSRAPPRGYTF
TRBD1 | TRBJ1-1 | NA | TRBV25-1 | TGTGCCAGCAGTGAGGTAGGGGGCGGTTGGAACACTGAAGCTTTCTTT | CASSEVGGGWNTEAFF
TRBD1 | TRBJ2-7 | NA | TRBV5-1 | TGCGCCAGCAGCCGAGGGACAGACTACGAGCAGTACTTC | CASSRGTDYEQYF
TRBD1 | TRBJ1-6 | NA | TRBV2 | TGTGCCAGCAGTGAGGACCGGACAGGGCTATTTTCACCCCTCCACTTT | CASSEDRTGLFSPLHF
NA | TRBJ1-1 | NA | TRBV19 | TGTGCCAGTAGATCCCCCCCCGGGTCCTCAGGAGGCACTGAAGCTTTCTTT | CASRSPPGSSGGTEAFF
NA | TRBJ2-5 | NA | TRBV19 | TGTGCCAGTAGTCTCGGGACTCGAGAGACCCAGTACTTC | CASSLGTRETQYF
NA | TRBJ1-1 | NA | TRBV10-2 | TGCGCCAGCAGCCACAGGGCCACTGAAGCTTTCTTT | CASSHRATEAFF
TRBD1 | TRBJ2-1 | NA | TRBV4-2 | TGTGCCAGCAGCCAGCGGGGACAGGGGAACTACAATGAGCAGTTCTTC | CASSQRGQGNYNEQFF
TRBD1 | TRBJ1-2 | NA | TRBV11-1 | TGTGCCAGCAGCCAGAGGACAGGGCGGGATGGCTACACCTTC | CASSQRTGRDGYTF
NA | TRBJ2-6 | NA | TRBV13 | TGTGCCAGCAGCCCCCACGGGGGAGGCGGGGCCAACGTCCTGACTTTC | CASSPHGGGGANVLTF
NA | TRBJ2-2 | few | TRBV5-1 | TGCGCCAGCAGTTATACAGGGCAATGGGACACCGGGGAGCTGTTTTTT | CASSYTGQWDTGELFF
NA | TRBJ2-7 | NA | TRBV5-1 | TGCGCCAGCAGCTTGGTATCGGGGGTCACCTACGAGCAGTACTTC | CASSLVSGVTYEQYF
TRBD2 | TRBJ2-1 | NA | TRBV18 | TGTGCCAGCTCCCTGCGGGGGGCTAGCGGCTACAATGAGCAGTTCTTC | CASSLRGASGYNEQFF
NA | TRBJ1-2 | few | TRBV6-1 | TGTGCCAGCAGTGATCCTCGACAGCCTCGGTATGGCTACACCTTC | CASSDPRQPRYGYTF
NA | TRBJ2-1 | NA | TRBV7-9 | TGTGCCAGCAGTCCCGGGCTATGGCGGGACTACAATGAGCAGTTCTTC | CASSPGLWRDYNEQFF
TRBD1 | TRBJ2-5 | NA | TRBV5-6 | TGTGCCAGCAGCTTATCTGACAGGGGGCAGGAGACCCAGTACTTC | CASSLSDRGQETQYF
NA | TRBJ1-1 | NA | TRBV6-1 | TGTGCCAGCAGTGAGGGGGGGCCTGAAGCTTTCTTT | CASSEGGPEAFF
NA | TRBJ2-1 | NA | TRBV7-8 | TGTGCCAGCAGCTTAGCGGCCCCCAATGAGCAGTTCTTC | CASSLAAPNEQFF
NA | TRBJ1-1 | NA | TRBV19 | TGTGCCAGTACCCGGGGGAGGGCGTTGTCCACTGAAGCTTTCTTT | CASTRGRALSTEAFF